The clone carrying this T cell receptor (beta chain) has ten or more counts. Its antigen is undetermined. This sample stems from a study of Graves' ophthalmopathy and Graves' hyperthyroidism. Points from the study as a whole: The model's prediction of ophthalmopathy progression had 70.59% sensitivity and approximately 77% specificity.

TCR beta CDR3 regions were amplified from RNA transcripts. The library came from an HTBI-primed first-round RT-PCR and a second-round multiplex PCR. TCRdb called the multiplex PCR reads again in MiXCR, with one record for every CDR3 protein. The data show 500,000 to 800,000 distinct CDR3 sequences, 35% to 50% seen once. V was clipped by 0 bases and J by 6 bases, with 8 bases between them. Germline assignment: CDR1 SGHDN and CDR2 FVKESK. The CDR3 length is 14 residues. The chain is built from TRBV14 and TRBJ2-2; D call uncertain. The receptor was isolated from an adult man with Graves' ophthalmopathy. Sequencing used peripheral blood. The CDR3 is CASSQDPLPGELFF. CDR3 DNA: TGTGCCAGCAGCCAAGATCCCTTGCCCGGGGAGCTGTTTTTT. The whole variable domain, remainder taken from reference TRBV14 and TRBJ2-2, is EAGVTQFPSHSVIEKGQTVTLRCDPISGHDNLYWYRRVMGKEIKFLLHFVKESKQDESGMPNNRFLAERTGGTYSTLKVQPAELEDSGVYFCASSQDPLPGELFFGEGSRLTVL.